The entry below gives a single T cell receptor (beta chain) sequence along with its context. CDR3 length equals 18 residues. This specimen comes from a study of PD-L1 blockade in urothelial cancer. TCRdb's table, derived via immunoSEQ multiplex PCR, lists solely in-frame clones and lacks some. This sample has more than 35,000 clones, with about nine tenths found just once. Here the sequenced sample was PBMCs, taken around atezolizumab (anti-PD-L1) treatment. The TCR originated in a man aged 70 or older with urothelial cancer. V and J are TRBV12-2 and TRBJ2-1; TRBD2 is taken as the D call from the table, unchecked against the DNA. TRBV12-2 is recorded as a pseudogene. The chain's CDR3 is CASRSQGVGLAECDEQFF. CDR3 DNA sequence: TGTGCAAGTCGCTCCCAAGGGGTGGGGCTAGCGGAGTGCGATGAGCAGTTCTTC.